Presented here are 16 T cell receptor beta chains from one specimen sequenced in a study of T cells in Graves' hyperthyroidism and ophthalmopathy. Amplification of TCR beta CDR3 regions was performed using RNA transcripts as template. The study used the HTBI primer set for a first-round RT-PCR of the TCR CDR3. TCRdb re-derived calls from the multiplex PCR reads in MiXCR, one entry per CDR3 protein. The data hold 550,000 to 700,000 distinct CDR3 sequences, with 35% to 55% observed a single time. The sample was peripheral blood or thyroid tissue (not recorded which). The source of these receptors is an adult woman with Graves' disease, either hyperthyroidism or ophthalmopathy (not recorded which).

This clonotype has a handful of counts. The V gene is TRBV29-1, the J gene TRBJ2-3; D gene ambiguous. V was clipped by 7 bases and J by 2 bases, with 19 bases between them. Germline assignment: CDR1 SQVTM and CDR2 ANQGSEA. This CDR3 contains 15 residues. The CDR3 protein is CSARGRNLLTDTQYF. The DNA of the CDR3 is TGCAGCGCACGCGGACGGAACTTACTCACAGATACGCAGTATTTT.

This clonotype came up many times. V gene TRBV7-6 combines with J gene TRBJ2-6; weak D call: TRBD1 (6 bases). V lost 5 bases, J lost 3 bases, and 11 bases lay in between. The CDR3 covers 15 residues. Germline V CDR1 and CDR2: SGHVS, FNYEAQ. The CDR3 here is CASSERGFGANVLTF. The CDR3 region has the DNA TGTGCCAGCAGCGAAAGGGGGTTTGGGGCCAACGTCCTGACTTTC.

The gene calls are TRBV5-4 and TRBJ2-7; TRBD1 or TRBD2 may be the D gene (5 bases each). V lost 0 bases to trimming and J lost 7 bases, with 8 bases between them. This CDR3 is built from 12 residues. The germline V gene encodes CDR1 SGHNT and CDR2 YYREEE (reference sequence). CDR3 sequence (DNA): TGTGCCAGCAGCTTGGCATGGGGGGAGCAGTACTTC. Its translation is CASSLAWGEQYF.

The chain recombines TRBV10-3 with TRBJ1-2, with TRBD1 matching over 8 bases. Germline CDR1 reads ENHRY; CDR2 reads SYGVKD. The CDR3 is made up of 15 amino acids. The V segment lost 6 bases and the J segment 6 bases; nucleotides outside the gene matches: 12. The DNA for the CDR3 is TGTGCCATCAGCGCTGACAGGGGATACTTGGATGGCTACACCTTC. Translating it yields CAISADRGYLDGYTF.

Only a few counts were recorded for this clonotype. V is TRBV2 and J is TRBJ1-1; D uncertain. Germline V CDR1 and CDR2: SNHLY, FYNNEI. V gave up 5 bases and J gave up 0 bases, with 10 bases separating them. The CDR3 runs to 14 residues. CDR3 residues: CASSMEDMNTEAFF. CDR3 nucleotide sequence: TGTGCCAGCAGTATGGAGGATATGAACACTGAAGCTTTCTTT.

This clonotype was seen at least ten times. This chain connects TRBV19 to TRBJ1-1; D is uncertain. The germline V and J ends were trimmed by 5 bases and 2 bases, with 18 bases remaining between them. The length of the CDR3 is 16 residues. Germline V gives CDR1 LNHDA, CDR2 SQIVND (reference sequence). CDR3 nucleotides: TGTGCCAGTAGTGTGAGACCCCTCGTTTTCAACACTGAAGCTTTCTTT. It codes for CASSVRPLVFNTEAFF.

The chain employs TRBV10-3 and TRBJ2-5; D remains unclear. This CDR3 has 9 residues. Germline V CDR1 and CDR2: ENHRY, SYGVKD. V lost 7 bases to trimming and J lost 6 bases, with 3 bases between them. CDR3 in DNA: TGTGCCATCACCCAGACCCAGTACTTC. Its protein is CAITQTQYF.

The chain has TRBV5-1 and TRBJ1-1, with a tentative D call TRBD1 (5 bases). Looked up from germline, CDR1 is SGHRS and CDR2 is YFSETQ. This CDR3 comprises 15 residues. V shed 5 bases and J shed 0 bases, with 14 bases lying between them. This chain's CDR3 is CASRRDGALNTEAFF. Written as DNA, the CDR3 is TGCGCCAGCAGGCGGGACGGGGCTTTGAACACTGAAGCTTTCTTT.

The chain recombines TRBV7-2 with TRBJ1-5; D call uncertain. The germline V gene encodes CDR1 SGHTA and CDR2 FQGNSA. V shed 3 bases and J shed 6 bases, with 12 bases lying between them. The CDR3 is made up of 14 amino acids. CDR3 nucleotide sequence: TGTGCCAGCAGCTTCGGGAGGGAACCTCAGCCCCAGCATTTT. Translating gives CASSFGREPQPQHF.

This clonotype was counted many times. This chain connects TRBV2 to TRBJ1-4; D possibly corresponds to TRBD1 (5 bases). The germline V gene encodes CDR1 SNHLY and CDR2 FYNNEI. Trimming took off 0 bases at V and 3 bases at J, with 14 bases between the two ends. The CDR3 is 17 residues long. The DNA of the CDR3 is TGTGCCAGCAGTGAAGCGCTTCCCCAGGGCCCTAATGAAAAACTGTTTTTT. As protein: CASSEALPQGPNEKLFF. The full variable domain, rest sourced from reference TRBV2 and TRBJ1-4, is EPEVTQTPSHQVTQMGQEVILRCVPISNHLYFYWYRQILGQKVEFLVSFYNNEISEKSEIFDDQFSVERPDGSNFTLKIRSTKLEDSAMYFCASSEALPQGPNEKLFFGSGTQLSVL.

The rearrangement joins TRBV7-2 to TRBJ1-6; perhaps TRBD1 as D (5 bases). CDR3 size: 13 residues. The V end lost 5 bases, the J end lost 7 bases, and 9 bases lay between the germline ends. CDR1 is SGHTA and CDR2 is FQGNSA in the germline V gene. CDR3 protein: CASSMGGNSPLHF. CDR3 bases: TGTGCCAGCAGCATGGGGGGGAATTCACCCCTCCACTTT.

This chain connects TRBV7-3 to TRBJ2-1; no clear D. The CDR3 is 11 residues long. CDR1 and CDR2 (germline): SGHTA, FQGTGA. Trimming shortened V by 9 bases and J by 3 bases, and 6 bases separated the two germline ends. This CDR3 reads CARTYYNEQFF. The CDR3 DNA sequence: TGTGCCAGAACCTACTACAATGAGCAGTTCTTC.

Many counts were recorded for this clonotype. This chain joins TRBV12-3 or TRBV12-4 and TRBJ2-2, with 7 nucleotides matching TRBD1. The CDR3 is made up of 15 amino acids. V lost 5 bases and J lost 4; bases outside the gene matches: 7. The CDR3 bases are TGTGCCAGCAGTCGCCTGACAGGGACCACCGGGGAGCTGTTTTTT. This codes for CASSRLTGTTGELFF.

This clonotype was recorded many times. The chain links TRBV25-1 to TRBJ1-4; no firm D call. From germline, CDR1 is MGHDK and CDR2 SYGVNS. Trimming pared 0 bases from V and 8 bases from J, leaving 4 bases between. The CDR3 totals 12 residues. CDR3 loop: CASSEYNEKLFF. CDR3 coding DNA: TGTGCCAGCAGTGAATATAACGAAAAACTGTTTTTT.

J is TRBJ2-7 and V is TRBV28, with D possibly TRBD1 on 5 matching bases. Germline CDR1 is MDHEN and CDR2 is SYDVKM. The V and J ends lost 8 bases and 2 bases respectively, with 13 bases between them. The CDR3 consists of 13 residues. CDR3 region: CASSKGFPYEQYF. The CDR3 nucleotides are TGTGCCAGCTCCAAGGGGTTTCCCTACGAGCAGTACTTC.

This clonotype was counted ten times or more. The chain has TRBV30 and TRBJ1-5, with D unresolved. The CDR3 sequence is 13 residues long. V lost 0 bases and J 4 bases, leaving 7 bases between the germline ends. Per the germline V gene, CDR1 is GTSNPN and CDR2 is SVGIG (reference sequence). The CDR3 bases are TGTGCCTGGAGTGTGTTCACAAATCAGCCCCAGCATTTT. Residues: CAWSVFTNQPQHF.